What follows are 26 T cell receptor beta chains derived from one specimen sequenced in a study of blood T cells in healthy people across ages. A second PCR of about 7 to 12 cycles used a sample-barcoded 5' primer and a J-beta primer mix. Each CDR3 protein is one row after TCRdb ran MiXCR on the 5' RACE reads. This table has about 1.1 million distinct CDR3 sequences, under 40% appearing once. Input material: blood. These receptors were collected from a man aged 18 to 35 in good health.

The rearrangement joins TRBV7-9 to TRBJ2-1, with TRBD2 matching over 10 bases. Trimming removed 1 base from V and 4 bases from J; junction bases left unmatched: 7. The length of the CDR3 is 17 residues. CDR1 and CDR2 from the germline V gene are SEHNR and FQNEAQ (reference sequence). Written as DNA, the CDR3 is TGTGCCAGCAGCTTAGAGTTGACTAGCGGGTCTTACAATGAGCAGTTCTTC. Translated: CASSLELTSGSYNEQFF.

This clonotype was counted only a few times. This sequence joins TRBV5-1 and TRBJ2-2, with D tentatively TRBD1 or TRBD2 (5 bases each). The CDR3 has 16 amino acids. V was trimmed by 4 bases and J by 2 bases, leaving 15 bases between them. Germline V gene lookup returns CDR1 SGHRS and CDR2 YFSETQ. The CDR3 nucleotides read TGCGCCAGCAGCCCGGGGACGGCAACCAACACCGGGGAGCTGTTTTTT. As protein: CASSPGTATNTGELFF.

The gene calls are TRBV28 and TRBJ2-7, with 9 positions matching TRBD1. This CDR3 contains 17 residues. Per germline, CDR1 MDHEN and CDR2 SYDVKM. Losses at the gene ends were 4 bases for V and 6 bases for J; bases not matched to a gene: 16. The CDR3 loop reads CASSSLPRDREFSEQYF. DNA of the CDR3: TGTGCCAGCAGTTCCCTCCCCCGGGACAGGGAGTTTAGCGAGCAGTACTTC.

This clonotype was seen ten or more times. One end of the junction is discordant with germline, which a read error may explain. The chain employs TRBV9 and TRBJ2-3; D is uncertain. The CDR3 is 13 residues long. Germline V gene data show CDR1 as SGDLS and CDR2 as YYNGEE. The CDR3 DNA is TGTGCTAGCAGCCCGCTCACTACAGATACGCAGTATTTT. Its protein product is CASSPLTTDTQYF.

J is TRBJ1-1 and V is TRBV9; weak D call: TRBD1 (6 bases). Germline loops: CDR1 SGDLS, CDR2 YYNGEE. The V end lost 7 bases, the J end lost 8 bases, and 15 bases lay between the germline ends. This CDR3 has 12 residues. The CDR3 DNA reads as TGTGCCAGCGGCCCCGGGGGCGACGAAGCTTTCTTT. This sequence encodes CASGPGGDEAFF.

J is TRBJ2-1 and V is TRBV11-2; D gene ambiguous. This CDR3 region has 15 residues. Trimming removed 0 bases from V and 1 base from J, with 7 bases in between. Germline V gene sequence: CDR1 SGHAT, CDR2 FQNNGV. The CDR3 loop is CASSLERASYNEQFF. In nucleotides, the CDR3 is TGTGCCAGCAGCTTAGAACGAGCATCCTACAATGAGCAGTTCTTC.

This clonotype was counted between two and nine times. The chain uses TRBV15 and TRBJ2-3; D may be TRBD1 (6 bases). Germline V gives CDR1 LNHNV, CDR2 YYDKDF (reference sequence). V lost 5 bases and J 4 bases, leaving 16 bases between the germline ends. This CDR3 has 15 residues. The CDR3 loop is CATSGTSGFADTQYF. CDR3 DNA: TGTGCCACCAGCGGGACATCCGGTTTTGCAGATACGCAGTATTTT.

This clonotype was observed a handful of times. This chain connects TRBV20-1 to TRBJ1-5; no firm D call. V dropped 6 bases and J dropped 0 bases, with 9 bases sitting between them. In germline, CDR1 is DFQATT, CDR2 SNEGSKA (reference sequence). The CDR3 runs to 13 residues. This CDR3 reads CSARPYSNQPQHF. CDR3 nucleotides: TGCAGTGCCAGACCTTATAGCAATCAGCCCCAGCATTTT.

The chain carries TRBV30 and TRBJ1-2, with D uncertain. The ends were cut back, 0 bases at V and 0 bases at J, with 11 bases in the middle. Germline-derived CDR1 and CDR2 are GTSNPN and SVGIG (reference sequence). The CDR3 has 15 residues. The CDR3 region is CAWSVYNLANYGYTF. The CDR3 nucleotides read TGTGCCTGGAGTGTATATAATTTGGCTAACTATGGCTACACCTTC. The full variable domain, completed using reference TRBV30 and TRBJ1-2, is SQTIHQWPATLVQPVGSPLSLECTVEGTSNPNLYWYRQAAGRGLQLLFYSVGIGQISSEVPQNLSASRPQDRQFILSSKKLLLSDSGFYLCAWSVYNLANYGYTFGSGTRLTVV.

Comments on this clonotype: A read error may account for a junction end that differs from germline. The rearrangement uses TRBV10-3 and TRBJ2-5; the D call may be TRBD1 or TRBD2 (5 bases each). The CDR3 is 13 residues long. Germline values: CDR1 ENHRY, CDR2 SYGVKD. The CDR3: CASSVGDLGEQYF. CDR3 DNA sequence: TGTGCCAGCAGTGTCGGGGACCTGGGGGAGCAGTACTTC.

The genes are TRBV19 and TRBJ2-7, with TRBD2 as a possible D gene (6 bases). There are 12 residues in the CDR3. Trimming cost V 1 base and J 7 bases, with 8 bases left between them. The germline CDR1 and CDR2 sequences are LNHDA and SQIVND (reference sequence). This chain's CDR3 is CASSIGGNEQYF. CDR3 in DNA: TGTGCCAGTAGTATAGGCGGGAATGAGCAGTACTTC.

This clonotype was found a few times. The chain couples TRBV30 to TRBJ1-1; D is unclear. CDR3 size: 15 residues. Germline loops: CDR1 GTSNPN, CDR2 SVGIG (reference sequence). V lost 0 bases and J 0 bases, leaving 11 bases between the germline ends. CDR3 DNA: TGTGCCTGGAGTGTACCTAGGGATATGAACACTGAAGCTTTCTTT. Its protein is CAWSVPRDMNTEAFF.

The CDR3 nucleotides are TGCAGTGCCAATCCCGGATGGCAAGCGAGCACAGATACGCAGTATTTT. This codes for CSANPGWQASTDTQYF. The J gene is TRBJ2-3, the V gene TRBV20-1; D not resolved. Deletions cut 6 bases from V and 0 bases from J, with 19 bases between. The germline gives CDR1 DFQATT, CDR2 SNEGSKA (reference sequence). This CDR3 region has 16 residues.

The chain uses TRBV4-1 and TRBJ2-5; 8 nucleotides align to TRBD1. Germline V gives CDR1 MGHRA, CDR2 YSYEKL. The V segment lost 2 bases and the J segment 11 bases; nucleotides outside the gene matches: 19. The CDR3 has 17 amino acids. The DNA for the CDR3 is TGCGCCAGCAGCCAATGGGGGATACAGGGGGGATCTTATGAGCAGTACTTC. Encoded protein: CASSQWGIQGGSYEQYF.

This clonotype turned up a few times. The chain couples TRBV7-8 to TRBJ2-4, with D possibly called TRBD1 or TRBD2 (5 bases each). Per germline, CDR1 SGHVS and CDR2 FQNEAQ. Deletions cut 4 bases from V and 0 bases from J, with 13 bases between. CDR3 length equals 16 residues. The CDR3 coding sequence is TGTGCCAGCAGCTATTCAGGGACCTTAGCCAAAAACATTCAGTACTTC. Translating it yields CASSYSGTLAKNIQYF.

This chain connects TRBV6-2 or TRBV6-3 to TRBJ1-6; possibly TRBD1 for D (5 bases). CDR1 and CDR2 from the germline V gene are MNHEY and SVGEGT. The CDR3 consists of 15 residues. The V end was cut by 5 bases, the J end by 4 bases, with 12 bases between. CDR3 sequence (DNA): TGTGCCAGCAGTGCCGAAACAGGATATAATTCACCCCTCCACTTT. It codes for CASSAETGYNSPLHF.

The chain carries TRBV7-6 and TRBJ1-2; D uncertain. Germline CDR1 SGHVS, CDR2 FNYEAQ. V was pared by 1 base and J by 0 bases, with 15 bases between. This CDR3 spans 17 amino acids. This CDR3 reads CASSLGPGTRANYGYTF. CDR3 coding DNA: TGTGCCAGCAGCTTAGGACCGGGAACCCGTGCTAACTATGGCTACACCTTC.

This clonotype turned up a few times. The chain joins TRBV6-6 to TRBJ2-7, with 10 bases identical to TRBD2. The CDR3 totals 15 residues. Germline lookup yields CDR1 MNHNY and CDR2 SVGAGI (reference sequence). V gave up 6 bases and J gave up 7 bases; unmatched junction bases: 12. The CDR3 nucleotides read TGTGCCAGCAGCGACGGACTAGCGGCCTACAATGAGCAGTACTTC. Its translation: CASSDGLAAYNEQYF.

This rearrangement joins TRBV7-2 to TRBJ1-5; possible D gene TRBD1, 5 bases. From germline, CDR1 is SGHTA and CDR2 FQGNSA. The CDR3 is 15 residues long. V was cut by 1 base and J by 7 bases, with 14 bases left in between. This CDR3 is CASSLDQGTRQPQHF. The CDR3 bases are TGTGCCAGCAGCTTAGATCAGGGAACAAGACAGCCCCAGCATTTT.

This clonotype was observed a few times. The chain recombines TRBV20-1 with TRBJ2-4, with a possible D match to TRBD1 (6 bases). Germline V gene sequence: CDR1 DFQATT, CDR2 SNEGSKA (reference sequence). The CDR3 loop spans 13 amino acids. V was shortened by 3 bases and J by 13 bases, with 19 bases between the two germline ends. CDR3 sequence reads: CSASRGPYNEQYF. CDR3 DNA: TGCAGTGCTAGCAGGGGACCCTACAATGAGCAGTACTTC.

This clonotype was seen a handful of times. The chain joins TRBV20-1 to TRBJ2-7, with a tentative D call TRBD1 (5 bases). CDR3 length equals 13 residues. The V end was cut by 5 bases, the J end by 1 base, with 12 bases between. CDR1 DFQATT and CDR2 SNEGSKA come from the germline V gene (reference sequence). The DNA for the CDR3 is TGCAGTGCTCCTGAGGCAGGGTCCTACGAGCAGTACTTC. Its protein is CSAPEAGSYEQYF.

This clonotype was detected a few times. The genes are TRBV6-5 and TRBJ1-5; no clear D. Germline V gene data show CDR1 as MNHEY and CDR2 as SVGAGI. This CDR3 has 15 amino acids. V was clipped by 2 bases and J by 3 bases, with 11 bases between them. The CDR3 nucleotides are TGTGCCAGCAGTTACCGCTCCAGGCCCAATCAGCCCCAGCATTTT. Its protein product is CASSYRSRPNQPQHF.

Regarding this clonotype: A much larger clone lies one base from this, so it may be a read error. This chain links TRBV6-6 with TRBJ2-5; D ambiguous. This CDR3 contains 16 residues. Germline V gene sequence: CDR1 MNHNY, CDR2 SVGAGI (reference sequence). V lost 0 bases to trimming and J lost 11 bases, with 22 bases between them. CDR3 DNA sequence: TGTGCCAGCAGTTACTCGACCGACGTGGATATGAATGAGCAGTACTTC. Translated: CASSYSTDVDMNEQYF.

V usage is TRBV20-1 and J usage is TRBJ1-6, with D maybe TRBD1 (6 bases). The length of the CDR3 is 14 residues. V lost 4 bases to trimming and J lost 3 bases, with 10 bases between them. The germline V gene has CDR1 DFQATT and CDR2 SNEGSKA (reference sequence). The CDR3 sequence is CSAIGDNYNSPLHF. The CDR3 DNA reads TGCAGTGCTATAGGGGACAACTATAATTCACCCCTCCACTTT.

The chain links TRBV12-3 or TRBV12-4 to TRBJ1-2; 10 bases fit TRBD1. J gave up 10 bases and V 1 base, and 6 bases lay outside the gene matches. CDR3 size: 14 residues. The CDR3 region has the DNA TGTGCCAGCAGTTTAGGTTCCGGGACAGGGGCCTACACCTTC. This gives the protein CASSLGSGTGAYTF.

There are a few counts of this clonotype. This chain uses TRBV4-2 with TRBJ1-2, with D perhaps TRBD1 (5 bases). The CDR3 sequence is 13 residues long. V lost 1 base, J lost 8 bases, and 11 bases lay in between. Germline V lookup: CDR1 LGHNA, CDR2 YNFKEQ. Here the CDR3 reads CASSQGDGEGYTF. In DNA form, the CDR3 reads TGTGCCAGCAGCCAAGGGGACGGGGAGGGCTACACCTTC.